The clone carrying this T cell receptor beta chain turned up a few times. One junction end does not reproduce the germline sequence, and a read error may be involved. Synthesis of cDNA was performed by 5'RACE using 10-nucleotide random UMIs. MiXCR, applied by TCRdb to the 5' RACE reads, yields one record per CDR3 protein. The repertoire holds some 86,000 distinct CDR3 sequences, just over 2.5% seen once, with about 1.1% in the top ten. The sample belongs to a study of neurological immune-mediated disorders. In germline, CDR1 is MDHEN, CDR2 SYDVKM. This CDR3 spans 12 amino acids. Sequencing used PBMCs. The chain joins TRBV28 to TRBJ2-1; D remains unclear. The clonotype comes from a woman in her 30s with multiple sclerosis. The CDR3 bases are TGTGACAGCAGTTTAGCCCCGAATGAGCAGTTCTTC. Protein: CDSSLAPNEQFF.